Many counts were recorded for the clone carrying this TCR beta chain. Time point: newly diagnosed GD, antithyroid drugs for less than 3 months. From RNA extracted from PBMCs, the TCR library was made. The sample is drawn from a study of regulatory T cells in long-lasting Graves disease. CDR1 SEHNR and CDR2 FQNEAQ come from the germline V gene (reference sequence). V shed 6 bases and J shed 5 bases, with 23 bases lying between them. The CDR3 extends over 17 amino acids. iRepertoire HTBI primers and Arm-PCR of CDR3 regions built TCR beta libraries. MiXCR, run by TCRdb on the multiplex PCR reads, gives a single entry per CDR3 protein. The sample has fewer than 350,000 distinct CDR3 sequences, roughly 18% seen once.

The rearrangement joins TRBV7-9 to TRBJ2-1; a possible D gene is TRBD1 (7 bases). The sample was peripheral blood mononuclear cells (PBMCs), taken at new diagnosis, from a patient treated with antithyroid drugs. This clonotype was obtained from a female donor with Graves disease. DNA for the CDR3: TGTGCCAGCAGTTTGCCAGGGGGGATGCGGGGCAACAATGAGCAGTTCTTC. Protein: CASSLPGGMRGNNEQFF.